The 2 T cell receptor beta chains below were found in one sample sequenced in a study of T cell repertoires in cytomegalovirus infection. MiXCR, applied by TCRdb to the reads, yields one record per CDR3 protein. The data contain around 440,000 distinct CDR3 sequences, roughly 10% of them singletons. Sequenced: PBMCs. These receptors all come from a human donor in good health (CMV status not recorded). Some clones in this sample may be carry-over from other donors' samples.

This chain joins TRBV6-2 or TRBV6-3 and TRBJ2-2; D may be TRBD2 (5 bases). V was trimmed by 4 bases and J by 6 bases, leaving 12 bases between them. The CDR3 sequence is 14 residues long. Germline V gene lookup returns CDR1 MNHEY and CDR2 SVGEGT. In DNA, the CDR3 is TGTGCCAGCAGTTTAAAACTAGAAGCCGGGGAGCTGTTTTTT. As protein: CASSLKLEAGELFF.

This clonotype has a count of ten or more. The rearrangement uses TRBV7-3 and TRBJ1-3; D is unresolved. Germline-derived CDR1 and CDR2 are SGHTA and FQGTGA. The germline V and J ends were trimmed by 2 bases and 3 bases, with 11 bases remaining between them. The CDR3 covers 15 residues. The chain's CDR3 is CASSLYGSVGNTIYF. CDR3 DNA: TGTGCCAGCAGCTTATACGGTTCTGTTGGAAACACCATATATTTT.